This T cell receptor beta chain was sequenced in a study of blood T cells in healthy people across ages. Study information: Template switching picked up about one barcoded beta molecule for each two T cells.

Using a J-beta primer mix together with a sample-barcoded 5' primer, a second PCR was run for roughly 6 to 11 cycles. TCRdb used MiXCR to reprocess the 5' RACE reads, holding one entry per CDR3 protein. This sample has roughly 1,100,000 distinct CDR3 sequences, with about 25% found just once. The CDR3 extends over 15 amino acids. Per germline, CDR1 SGHVS and CDR2 FNYEAQ. The ends lost 2 bases at V and 3 bases at J; junction bases unmatched: 5. This clonotype was counted a few times. These data also featured in a second study, about T cells of mothers and their children. As that study records: For each mother, over 8.5 million TCR beta CDR3 reads were obtained, and for each child, around 3.1 million. Thymic selection shapes TCR recombination output similarly in related and unrelated pairs.

This receptor was obtained from a girl aged 2-10 years in good health. The specimen sequenced was blood. The rearrangement joins TRBV7-6 to TRBJ2-3; 7 nucleotides match TRBD1. The CDR3 protein is CASSLFDRVTDTQYF. For the CDR3, the DNA is TGTGCCAGCAGCTTATTTGACAGGGTGACAGATACGCAGTATTTT. Variable domain in full (rest from reference TRBV7-6 and TRBJ2-3): GAGVSQSPRYKVTKRGQDVALRCDPISGHVSLYWYRQALGQGPEFLTYFNYEAQQDKSGLPNDRFSAERPEGSISTLTIQRTEQRDSAMYRCASSLFDRVTDTQYFGPGTRLTVL.